This T cell receptor (beta chain) derives from a study of OX40 agonist ivuxolimab in advanced cancers. Germline loops: CDR1 MNHEY, CDR2 SVGAGI. The V and J ends lost 2 bases and 3 bases respectively, with 8 bases between them. The CDR3 extends over 14 amino acids. Assay: immunoSEQ multiplex PCR; the TCRdb copy retains only in-frame clones and omits some. Counted here are about 48,000 clones, under 85% occurring once; the ten biggest clones make up roughly 1.2%. The TCR comes from an adult with an advanced solid tumor such as melanoma, head and neck, liver or kidney cancer. Sequencing was performed on CD4+ or CD8+ T cells sorted from blood, taken in a trial of the OX40 agonist ivuxolimab. The chain recombines TRBV6-5 with TRBJ1-3, with D tentatively TRBD1 (5 bases). CDR3 sequence (DNA): TGTGCCAGCAGTTACGGGGGGGGTGGAAACACCATATATTTT. Translated, it gives CASSYGGGGNTIYF.